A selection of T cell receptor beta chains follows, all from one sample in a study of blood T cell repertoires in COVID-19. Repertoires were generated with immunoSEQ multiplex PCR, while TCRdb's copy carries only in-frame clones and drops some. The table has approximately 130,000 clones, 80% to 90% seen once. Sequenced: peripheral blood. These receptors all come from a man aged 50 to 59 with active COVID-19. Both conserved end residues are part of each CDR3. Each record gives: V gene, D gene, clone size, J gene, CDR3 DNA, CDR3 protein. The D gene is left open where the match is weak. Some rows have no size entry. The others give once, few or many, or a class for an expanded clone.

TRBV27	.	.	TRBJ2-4	TGTGCCAGCAGTGGCCAGGGACTAGCCAAAAACATTCAGTACTTC	CASSGQGLAKNIQYF
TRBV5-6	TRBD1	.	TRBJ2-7	TGTGCCAGCAGCTCACTCGGGACAGGGCGGGGGCTCGAGCAGTACTTC	CASSSLGTGRGLEQYF
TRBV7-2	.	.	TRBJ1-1	TGTGCCAGCAGCTTAGTCACGGGGGGTTGGAACACTGAAGCTTTCTTT	CASSLVTGGWNTEAFF
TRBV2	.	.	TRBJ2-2	TGTGCCAGCAGTGAAGAACTGCCGAACACCGGGGAGCTGTTTTTT	CASSEELPNTGELFF
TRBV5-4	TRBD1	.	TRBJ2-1	TGTGCCAGCAGCTTGGCCCGGGACAGGACGAGGAATGAGCAGTTCTTC	CASSLARDRTRNEQFF
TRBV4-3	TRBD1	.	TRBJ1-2	TGCGCCAGCAGCCCCAGCCGGACAGGGGACTATGGCTACACCTTC	CASSPSRTGDYGYTF
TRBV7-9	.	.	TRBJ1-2	TGTGCCAGCAGCTTACCGGAGGGGCAGTACTATGGCTACACCTTC	CASSLPEGQYYGYTF
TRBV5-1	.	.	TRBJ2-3	TGCGCCAGCAGCCGGAGGGCGCTCACAGATACGCAGTATTTT	CASSRRALTDTQYF
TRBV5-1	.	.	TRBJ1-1	TGCGCCAGCAGCCCCATAACAGTGAACACTGAAGCTTTCTTT	CASSPITVNTEAFF
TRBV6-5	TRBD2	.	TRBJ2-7	TGTGCCAGCAGTTACGGGTATCTAGCGGGGGATGAGGAGCAGTACTTC	CASSYGYLAGDEEQYF
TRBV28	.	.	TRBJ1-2	TGTGCCAGCAGTTTAGGACAGTCGCGTATGGGCTACACCTTC	CASSLGQSRMGYTF
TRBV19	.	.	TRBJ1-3	TGTGCCAGTAGTATATCTTGGCCGAATAACACCATATATTTT	CASSISWPNNTIYF
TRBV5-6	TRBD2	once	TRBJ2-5	TGTGCCAGCAGCTCCCCTAGCGGGGGGGCTCAAGAGACCCAGTACTTC	CASSSPSGGAQETQYF
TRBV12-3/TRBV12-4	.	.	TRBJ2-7	TGTGCCAGCAGCCCGGAGGGGAGCGAGCAGTACTTC	CASSPEGSEQYF
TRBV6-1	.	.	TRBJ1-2	TGTGCCAGCAGTGAAGGCGTAAGCTGGGGCTACACCTTC	CASSEGVSWGYTF
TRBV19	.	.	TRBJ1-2	TGTGCCAGTACCCGGGCCGAGGGTGGCGGCTACACCTTC	CASTRAEGGGYTF
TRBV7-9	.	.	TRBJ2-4	TGTGCCAGCAGCTTAGCCAGGGGCGAAAACATTCAGTACTTC	CASSLARGENIQYF
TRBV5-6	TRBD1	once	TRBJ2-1	TGTGCCAGCAGCTTTCTGGACAGGGCCTACAATGAGCAGTTCTTC	CASSFLDRAYNEQFF
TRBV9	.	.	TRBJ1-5	TGTGCCAGCAGCGCAAATCCAGGGGCAGGGCAGCCCCAGCATTTT	CASSANPGAGQPQHF
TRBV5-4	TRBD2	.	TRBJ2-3	TGTGCCAGCACCACAGACGGGGGGGGGCGGACAGATACGCAGTATTTT	CASTTDGGGRTDTQYF
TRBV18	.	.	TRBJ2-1	TGTGCCAGCTCCCCCGGACGGGAAGCCTACAATGAGCAGTTCTTC	CASSPGREAYNEQFF
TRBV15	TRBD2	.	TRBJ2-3	TGTGCCACCAGCAGAGATGGGACTAGCAAGACAGATACGCAGTATTTT	CATSRDGTSKTDTQYF